This T cell receptor beta chain is drawn from a study of radiation and T cells in renal cell carcinoma. Findings and limits, study-wide: Baseline intratumoral clonotype presence is unknown without pretreatment biopsies.

Time point specified: baseline pretreatment blood. Treatment of the sample: 15 Gy SBRT to primary tumor, nephrectomy 4 weeks later. Method: immunoSEQ multiplex PCR; TCRdb's copy keeps in-frame clones and lacks some. This sample has about 150,000 clones, with around nine tenths found just once. CDR1 is SGHTA and CDR2 is FQGNSA in the germline V gene. The CDR3 totals 15 residues. V was shortened by 3 bases and J by 3 bases, with 12 bases between the two germline ends. Only one count was recorded for this clone. Its antigen is unidentified. Sequencing was performed on blood, taken from a patient whose treatment included radiotherapy and nephrectomy. The J gene is TRBJ2-1, the V gene TRBV7-2; D may be TRBD1 or TRBD2 (5 bases each). The receptor was derived from a woman aged 50 to 60 with renal cell carcinoma. CDR3 region: CASSFRRQGYNEQFF. CDR3 sequence (DNA): TGTGCCAGCAGCTTTCGGAGGCAGGGCTACAATGAGCAGTTCTTC.